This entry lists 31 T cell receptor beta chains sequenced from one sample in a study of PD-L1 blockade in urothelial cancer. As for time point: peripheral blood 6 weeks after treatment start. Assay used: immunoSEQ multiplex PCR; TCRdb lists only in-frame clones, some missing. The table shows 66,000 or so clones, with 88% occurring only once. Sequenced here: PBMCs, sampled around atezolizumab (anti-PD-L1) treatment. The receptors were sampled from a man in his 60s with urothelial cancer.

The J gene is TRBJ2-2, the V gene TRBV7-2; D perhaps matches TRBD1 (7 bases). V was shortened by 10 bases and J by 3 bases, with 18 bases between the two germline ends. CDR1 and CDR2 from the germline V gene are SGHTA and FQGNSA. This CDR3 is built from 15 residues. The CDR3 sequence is CATAAGGRYTGELFF. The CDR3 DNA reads TGTGCCACCGCGGCAGGGGGGCGATACACCGGGGAGCTGTTTTTT.

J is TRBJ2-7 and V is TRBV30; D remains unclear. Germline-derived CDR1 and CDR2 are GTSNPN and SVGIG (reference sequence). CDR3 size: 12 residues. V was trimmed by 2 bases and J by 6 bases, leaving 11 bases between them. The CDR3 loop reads CAWSKEIGEQYF. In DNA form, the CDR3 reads TGTGCCTGGAGTAAGGAGATCGGCGAGCAGTACTTC.

CDR3: CASSFIGGKLFF. The CDR3 nucleotides are TGTGCCAGCAGTTTCATCGGGGGAAAACTGTTTTTT. The chain is built from TRBV5-5 and TRBJ1-4; D is possibly TRBD1 (5 bases). V shed 5 bases and J shed 10 bases, with 12 bases lying between them. This CDR3 is built from 12 residues. Looked up from germline, CDR1 is SGHKS and CDR2 is YYEKEE (reference sequence). The complete variable domain, with remaining parts taken from reference TRBV5-5 and TRBJ1-4, reads DAGVTQSPTHLIKTRGQQVTLRCSPISGHKSVSWYQQVLGQGPQFIFQYYEKEERGRGNFPDRFSARQFPNYSSELNVNALLLGDSALYLCASSFIGGKLFFGSGTQLSVL.

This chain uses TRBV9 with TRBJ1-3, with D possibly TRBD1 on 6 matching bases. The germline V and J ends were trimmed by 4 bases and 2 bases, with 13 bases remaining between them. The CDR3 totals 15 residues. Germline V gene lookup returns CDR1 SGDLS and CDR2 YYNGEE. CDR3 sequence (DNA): TGTGCCAGCAGCCCTACAGGGTTCACTGGAAACACCATATATTTT. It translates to CASSPTGFTGNTIYF.

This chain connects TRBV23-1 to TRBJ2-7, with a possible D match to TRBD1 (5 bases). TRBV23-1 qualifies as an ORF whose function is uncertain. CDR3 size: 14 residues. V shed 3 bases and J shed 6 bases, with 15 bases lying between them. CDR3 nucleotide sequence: TGCGCCAGCAGTCATGGGGTCAGGGCTTGCGAGCAGTACTTC. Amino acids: CASSHGVRACEQYF.

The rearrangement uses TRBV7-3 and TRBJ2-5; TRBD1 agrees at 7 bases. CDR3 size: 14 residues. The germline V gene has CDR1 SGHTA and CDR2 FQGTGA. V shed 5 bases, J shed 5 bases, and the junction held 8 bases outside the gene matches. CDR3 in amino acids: CASSRTGPRETQYF. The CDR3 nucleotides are TGTGCCAGCAGCCGGACAGGCCCCCGGGAGACCCAGTACTTC.

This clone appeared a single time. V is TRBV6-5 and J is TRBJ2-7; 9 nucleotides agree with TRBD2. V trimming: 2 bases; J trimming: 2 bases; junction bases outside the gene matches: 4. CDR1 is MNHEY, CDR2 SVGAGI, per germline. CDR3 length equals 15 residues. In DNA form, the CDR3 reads TGTGCCAGCAGTTACACCAGCGGGGGGACCTACGAGCAGTACTTC. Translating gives CASSYTSGGTYEQYF.

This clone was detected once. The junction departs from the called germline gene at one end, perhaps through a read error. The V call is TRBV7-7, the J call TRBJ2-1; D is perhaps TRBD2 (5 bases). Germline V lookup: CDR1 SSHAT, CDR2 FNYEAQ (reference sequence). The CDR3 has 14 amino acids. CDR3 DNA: TGTGCTAGCAGCTTTGGCCGGGGTTACAATGAGCAGTTCTTC. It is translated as CASSFGRGYNEQFF. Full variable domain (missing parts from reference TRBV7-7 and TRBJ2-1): GAGVSQSPRYKVTKRGQDVTLRCDPISSHATLYWYQQALGQGPEFLTYFNYEAQPDKSGLPSDRFSAERPEGSISTLTIQRTEQRDSAMYRCASSFGRGYNEQFFGPGTRLTVL.

The CDR3 sequence: CAIHLGGGASETQYF. CDR3 DNA: TGTGCCATACATTTGGGGGGGGGCGCATCAGAGACCCAGTACTTC. This rearrangement joins TRBV5-4 to TRBJ2-5, with D perhaps TRBD2 (7 bases). Germline CDR1 reads SGHNT; CDR2 reads YYREEE (reference sequence). This CDR3 contains 15 residues. V lost 9 bases and J 4 bases, leaving 22 bases between the germline ends.

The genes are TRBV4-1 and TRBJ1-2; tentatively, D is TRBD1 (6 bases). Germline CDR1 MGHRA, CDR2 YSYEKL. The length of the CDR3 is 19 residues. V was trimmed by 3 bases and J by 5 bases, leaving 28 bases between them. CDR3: CASSQPSGVKGGLGYGYTF. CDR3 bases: TGCGCCAGCAGCCAGCCCTCAGGGGTGAAAGGTGGCTTAGGATATGGCTACACCTTC.

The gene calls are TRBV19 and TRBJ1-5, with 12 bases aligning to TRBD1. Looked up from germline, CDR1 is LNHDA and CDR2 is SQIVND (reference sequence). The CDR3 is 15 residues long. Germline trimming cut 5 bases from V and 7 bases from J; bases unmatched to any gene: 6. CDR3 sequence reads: CASSPGQGARQPQHF. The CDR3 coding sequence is TGTGCCAGTAGTCCGGGACAGGGGGCTCGGCAGCCCCAGCATTTT.

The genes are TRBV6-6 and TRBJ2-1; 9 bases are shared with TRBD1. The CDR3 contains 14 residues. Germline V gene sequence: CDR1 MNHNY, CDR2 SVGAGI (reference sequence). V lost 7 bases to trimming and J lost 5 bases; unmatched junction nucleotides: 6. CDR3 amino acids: CASNIRDRDNEQFF. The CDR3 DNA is TGTGCCAGCAACATCCGGGACAGGGACAATGAGCAGTTCTTC.

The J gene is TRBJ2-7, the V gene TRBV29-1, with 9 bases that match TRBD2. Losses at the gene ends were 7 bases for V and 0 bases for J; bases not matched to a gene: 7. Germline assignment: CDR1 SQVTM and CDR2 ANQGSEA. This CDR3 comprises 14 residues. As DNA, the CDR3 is TGCAGCGGACGACTAGCGGAGAGCTCCTACGAGCAGTACTTC. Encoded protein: CSGRLAESSYEQYF.

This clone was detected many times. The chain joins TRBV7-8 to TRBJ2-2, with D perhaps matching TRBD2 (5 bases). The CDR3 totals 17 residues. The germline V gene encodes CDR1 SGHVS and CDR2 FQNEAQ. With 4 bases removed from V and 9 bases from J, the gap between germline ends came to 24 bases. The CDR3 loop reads CASSSFLSLGSRRELFF. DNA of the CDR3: TGTGCCAGCAGCTCTTTTTTAAGTCTTGGGAGTAGACGGGAGCTGTTTTTT.

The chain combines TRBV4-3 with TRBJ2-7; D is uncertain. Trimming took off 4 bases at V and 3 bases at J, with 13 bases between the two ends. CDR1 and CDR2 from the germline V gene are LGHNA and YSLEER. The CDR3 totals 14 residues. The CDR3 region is CASSPPGRNYEQYF. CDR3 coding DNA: TGCGCCAGCAGCCCCCCCGGCAGGAACTACGAGCAGTACTTC.

CDR3 nucleotides: TGTGCCAGCTCGATAATCGGAGGAAACACTGAAGCTTTCTTT. This sequence encodes CASSIIGGNTEAFF. The gene calls are TRBV28 and TRBJ1-1; no clear D. Trimming shortened V by 8 bases and J by 2 bases, and 15 bases separated the two germline ends. Looked up from germline, CDR1 is MDHEN and CDR2 is SYDVKM. CDR3 length: 14 amino acids.

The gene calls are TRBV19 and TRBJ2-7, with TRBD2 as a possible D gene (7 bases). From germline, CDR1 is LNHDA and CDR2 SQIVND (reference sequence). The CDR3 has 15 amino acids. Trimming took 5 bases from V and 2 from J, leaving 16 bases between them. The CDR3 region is CASSGAGASAYEQYF. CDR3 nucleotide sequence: TGTGCCAGTAGTGGGGCGGGGGCTAGCGCCTACGAGCAGTACTTC.

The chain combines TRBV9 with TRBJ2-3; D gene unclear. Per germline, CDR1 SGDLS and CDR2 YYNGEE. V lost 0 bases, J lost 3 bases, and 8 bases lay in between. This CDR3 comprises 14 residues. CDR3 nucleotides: TGTGCCAGCAGCGTAGGTCCCGGGACAGATACGCAGTATTTT. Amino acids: CASSVGPGTDTQYF.

The CDR3 reads CASSLQANNEQFF. CDR3 DNA sequence: TGTGCCAGCAGCTTACAAGCGAACAATGAGCAGTTCTTC. The chain links TRBV7-6 to TRBJ2-1, with D uncertain. Between the trimmed V and J ends, which lost 2 bases and 5 bases, there was a span of 7 bases. Per the germline V gene, CDR1 is SGHVS and CDR2 is FNYEAQ. This CDR3 spans 13 amino acids.

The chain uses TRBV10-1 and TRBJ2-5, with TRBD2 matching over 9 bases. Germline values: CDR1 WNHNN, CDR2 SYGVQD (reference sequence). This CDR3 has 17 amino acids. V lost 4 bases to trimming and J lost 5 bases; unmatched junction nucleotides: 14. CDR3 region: CASSGPHGGRALETQYF. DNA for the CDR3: TGCGCCAGCAGTGGCCCCCACGGCGGGAGGGCCTTGGAGACCCAGTACTTC.

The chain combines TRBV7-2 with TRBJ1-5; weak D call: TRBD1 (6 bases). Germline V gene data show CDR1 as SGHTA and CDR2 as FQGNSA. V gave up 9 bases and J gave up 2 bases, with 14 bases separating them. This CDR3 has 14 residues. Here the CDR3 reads CASQQGLGNQPQHF. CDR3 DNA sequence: TGTGCCAGTCAACAGGGTTTGGGCAATCAGCCCCAGCATTTT.

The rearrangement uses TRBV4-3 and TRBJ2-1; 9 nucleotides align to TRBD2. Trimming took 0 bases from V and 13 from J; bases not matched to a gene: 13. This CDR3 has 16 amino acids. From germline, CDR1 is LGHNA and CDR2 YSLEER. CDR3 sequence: CASSQDSRGGRAFQFF. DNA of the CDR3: TGCGCCAGCAGCCAAGATTCCCGGGGCGGGAGGGCCTTTCAGTTCTTC.

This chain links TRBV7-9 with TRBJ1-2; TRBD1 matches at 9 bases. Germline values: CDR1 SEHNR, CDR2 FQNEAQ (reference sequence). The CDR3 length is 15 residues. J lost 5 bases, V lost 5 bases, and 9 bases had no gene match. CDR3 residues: CASSPSSGTGYGYTF. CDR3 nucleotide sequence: TGTGCCAGCAGCCCATCTTCCGGGACAGGGTATGGCTACACCTTC.

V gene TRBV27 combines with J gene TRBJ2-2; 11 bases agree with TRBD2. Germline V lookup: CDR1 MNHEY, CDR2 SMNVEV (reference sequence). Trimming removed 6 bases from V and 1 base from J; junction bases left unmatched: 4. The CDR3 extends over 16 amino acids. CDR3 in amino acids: CASRVLAGVNTGELFF. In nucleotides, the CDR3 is TGTGCCAGCAGGGTACTAGCGGGGGTGAACACCGGGGAGCTGTTTTTT.

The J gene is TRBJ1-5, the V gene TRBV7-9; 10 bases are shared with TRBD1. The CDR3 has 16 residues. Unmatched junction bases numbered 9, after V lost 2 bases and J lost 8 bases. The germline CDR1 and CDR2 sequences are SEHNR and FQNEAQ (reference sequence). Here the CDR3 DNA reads TGTGCCAGCAGCTTACTAAAGACAGGGGGCCCTGAGCCCCAGCATTTT. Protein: CASSLLKTGGPEPQHF.

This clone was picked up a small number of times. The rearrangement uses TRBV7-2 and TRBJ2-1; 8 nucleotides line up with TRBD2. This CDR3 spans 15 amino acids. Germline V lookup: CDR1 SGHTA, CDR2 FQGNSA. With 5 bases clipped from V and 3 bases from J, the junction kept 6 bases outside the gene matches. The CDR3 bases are TGTGCCAGCAGCGAGACTAGCGCGAGCTACAATGAGCAGTTCTTC. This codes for CASSETSASYNEQFF.

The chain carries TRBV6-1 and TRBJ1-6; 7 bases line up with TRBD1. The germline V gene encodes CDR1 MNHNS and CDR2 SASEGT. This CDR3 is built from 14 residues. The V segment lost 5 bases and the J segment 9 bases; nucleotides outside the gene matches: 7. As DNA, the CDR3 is TGTGCCAGCAGTCGCGACAGGGTTAGTTCACCCCTCCACTTT. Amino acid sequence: CASSRDRVSSPLHF.

CDR3 amino acids: CASSFGLAAANTGELFF. DNA for the CDR3: TGCGCCAGCAGCTTTGGACTAGCGGCCGCGAACACCGGGGAGCTGTTTTTT. The rearrangement links TRBV5-1 to TRBJ2-2, with 10 bases that match TRBD2. J lost 0 bases, V lost 2 bases, and 4 bases had no gene match. Germline V gene lookup returns CDR1 SGHRS and CDR2 YFSETQ. The CDR3 spans 17 residues.

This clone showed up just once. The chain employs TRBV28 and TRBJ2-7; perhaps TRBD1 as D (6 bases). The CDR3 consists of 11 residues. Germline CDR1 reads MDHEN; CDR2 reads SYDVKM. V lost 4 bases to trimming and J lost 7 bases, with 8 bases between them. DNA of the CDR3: TGTGCCAGCAGTTCGCAGGGGGAGCAGTACTTC. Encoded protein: CASSSQGEQYF.

The CDR3 here is CASSQAGYSNQPQHF. Here the CDR3 DNA reads TGCGCCAGCAGCCAAGCAGGGTATAGCAATCAGCCCCAGCATTTT. The chain is built from TRBV4-1 and TRBJ1-5, with D perhaps TRBD1 (5 bases). Germline CDR1 and CDR2: MGHRA and YSYEKL. The CDR3 has 15 residues. V shed 1 base and J shed 0 bases, with 7 bases lying between them.

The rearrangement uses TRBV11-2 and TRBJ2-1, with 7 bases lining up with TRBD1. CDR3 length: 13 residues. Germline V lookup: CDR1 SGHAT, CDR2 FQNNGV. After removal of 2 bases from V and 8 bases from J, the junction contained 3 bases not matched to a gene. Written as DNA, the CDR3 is TGTGCCAGCAGCTTAAAGGGGGCCGATGAGCAGTTCTTC. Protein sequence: CASSLKGADEQFF.